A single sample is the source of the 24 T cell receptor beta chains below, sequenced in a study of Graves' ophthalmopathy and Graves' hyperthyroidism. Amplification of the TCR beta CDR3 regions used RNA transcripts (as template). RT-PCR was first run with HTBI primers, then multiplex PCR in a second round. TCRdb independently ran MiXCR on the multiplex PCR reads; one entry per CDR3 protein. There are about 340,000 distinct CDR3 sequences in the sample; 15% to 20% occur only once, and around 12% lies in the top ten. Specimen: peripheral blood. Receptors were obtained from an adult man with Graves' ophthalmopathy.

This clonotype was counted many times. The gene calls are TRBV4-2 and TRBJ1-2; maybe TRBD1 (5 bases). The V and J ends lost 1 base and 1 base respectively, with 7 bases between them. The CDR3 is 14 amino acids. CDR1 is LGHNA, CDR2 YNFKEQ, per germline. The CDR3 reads CASSQAGGNYGYTF. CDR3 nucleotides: TGTGCCAGCAGCCAAGCGGGGGGTAACTATGGCTACACCTTC.

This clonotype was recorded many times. The CDR3 DNA reads TGCAGTGCTAGAGTCAAGGCTAGCGGGCCTCGCTCCTACGAGCAGTACTTC. This encodes CSARVKASGPRSYEQYF. The chain combines TRBV20-1 with TRBJ2-7; 8 bases align to TRBD2. The CDR3 has 17 residues. V shed 1 base, J shed 0 bases, and the junction held 11 bases outside the gene matches. Germline CDR1 and CDR2: DFQATT and SNEGSKA (reference sequence).

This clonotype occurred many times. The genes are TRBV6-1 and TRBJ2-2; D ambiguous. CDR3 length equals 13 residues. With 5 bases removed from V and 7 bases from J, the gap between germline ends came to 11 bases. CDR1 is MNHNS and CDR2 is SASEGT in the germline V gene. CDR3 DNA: TGTGCCAGCAGTCGAAGCCTTGTCGGGGAGCTGTTTTTT. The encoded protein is CASSRSLVGELFF.

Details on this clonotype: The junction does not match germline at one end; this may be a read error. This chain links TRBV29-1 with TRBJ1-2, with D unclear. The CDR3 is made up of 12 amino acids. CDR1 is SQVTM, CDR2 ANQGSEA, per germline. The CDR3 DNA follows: TGCAGCGTTTTGAAGGCCAGTTATGGCTACATCTTC. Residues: CSVLKASYGYIF.

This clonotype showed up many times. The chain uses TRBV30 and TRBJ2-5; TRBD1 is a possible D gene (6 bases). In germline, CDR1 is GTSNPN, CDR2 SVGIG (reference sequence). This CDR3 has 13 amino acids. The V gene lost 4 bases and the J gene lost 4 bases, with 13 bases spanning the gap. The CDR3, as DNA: TGTGCCTGGAATGCAGGGGTGGGAGAGACCCAGTACTTC. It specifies CAWNAGVGETQYF.

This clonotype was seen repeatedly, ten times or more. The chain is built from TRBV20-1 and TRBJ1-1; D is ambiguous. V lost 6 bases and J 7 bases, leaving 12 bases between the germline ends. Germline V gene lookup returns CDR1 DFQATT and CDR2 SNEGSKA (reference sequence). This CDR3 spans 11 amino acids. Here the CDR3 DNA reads TGCAGTGCCGCCCCCAGACTTGAAGCTTTCTTT. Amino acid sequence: CSAAPRLEAFF.

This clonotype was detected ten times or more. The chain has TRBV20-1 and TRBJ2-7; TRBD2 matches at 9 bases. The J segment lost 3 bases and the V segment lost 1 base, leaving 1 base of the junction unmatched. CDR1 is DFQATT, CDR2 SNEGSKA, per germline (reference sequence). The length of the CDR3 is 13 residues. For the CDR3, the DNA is TGCAGTGCTAGAGCAGCGGGGGGCTACGAGCAGTACTTC. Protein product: CSARAAGGYEQYF.

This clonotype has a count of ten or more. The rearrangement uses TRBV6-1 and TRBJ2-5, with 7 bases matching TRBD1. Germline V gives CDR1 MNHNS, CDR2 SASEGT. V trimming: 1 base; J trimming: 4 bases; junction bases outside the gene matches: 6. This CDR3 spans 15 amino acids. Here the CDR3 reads CASSEDRGSPETQYF. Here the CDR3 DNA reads TGTGCCAGCAGTGAAGACAGGGGTTCCCCAGAGACCCAGTACTTC.

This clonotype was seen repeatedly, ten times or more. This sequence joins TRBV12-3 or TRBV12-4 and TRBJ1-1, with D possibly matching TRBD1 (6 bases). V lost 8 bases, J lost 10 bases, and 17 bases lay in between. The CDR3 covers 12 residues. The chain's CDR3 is CASAVGGRGAFF. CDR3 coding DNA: TGTGCCAGCGCCGTTGGGGGGCGGGGAGCTTTCTTT.

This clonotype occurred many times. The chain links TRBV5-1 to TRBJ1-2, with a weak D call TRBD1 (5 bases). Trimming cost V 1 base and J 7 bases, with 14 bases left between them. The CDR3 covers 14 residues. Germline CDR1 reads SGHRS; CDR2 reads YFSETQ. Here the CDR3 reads CASSLSQGPAGYTF. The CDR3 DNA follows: TGCGCCAGCAGCTTGAGCCAGGGACCTGCTGGCTACACCTTC. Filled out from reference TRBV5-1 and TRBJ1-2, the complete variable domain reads KAGVTQTPRYLIKTRGQQVTLSCSPISGHRSVSWYQQTPGQGLQFLFEYFSETQRNKGNFPGRFSGRQFSNSRSEMNVSTLELGDSALYLCASSLSQGPAGYTFGSGTRLTVV.

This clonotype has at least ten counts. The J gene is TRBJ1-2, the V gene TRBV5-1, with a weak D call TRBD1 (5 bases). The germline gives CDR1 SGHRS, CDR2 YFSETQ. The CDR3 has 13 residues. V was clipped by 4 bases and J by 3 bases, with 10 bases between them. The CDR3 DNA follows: TGCGCCAGCAGCGTGACAGTCGACTATGGCTACACCTTC. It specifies CASSVTVDYGYTF.

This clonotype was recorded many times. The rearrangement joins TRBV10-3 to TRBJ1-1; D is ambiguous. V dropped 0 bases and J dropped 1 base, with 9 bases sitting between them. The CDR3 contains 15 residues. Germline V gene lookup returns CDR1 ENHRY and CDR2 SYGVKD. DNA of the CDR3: TGTGCCATCAGTGAGTCTTCCGGGAGGAACACTGAAGCTTTCTTT. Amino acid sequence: CAISESSGRNTEAFF.

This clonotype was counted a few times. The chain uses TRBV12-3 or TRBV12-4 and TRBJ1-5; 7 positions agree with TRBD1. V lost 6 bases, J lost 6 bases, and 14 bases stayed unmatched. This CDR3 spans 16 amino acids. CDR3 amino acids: CASSQGPTGRGQPQHF. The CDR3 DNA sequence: TGTGCCAGCAGCCAAGGCCCGACAGGGCGGGGTCAGCCCCAGCATTTT.

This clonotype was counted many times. Here the CDR3 reads CASSLETGYGYTF. CDR3 DNA sequence: TGTGCCAGCAGTCTCGAAACTGGGTATGGCTACACCTTC. The chain employs TRBV12-3 or TRBV12-4 and TRBJ1-2; D not resolved. The CDR3 has 13 amino acids. V was clipped by 5 bases and J by 5 bases, with 12 bases between them.

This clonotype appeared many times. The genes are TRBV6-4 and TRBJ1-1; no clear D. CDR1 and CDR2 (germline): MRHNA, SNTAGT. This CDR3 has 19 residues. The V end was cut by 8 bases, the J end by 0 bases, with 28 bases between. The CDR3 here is CASADYLQGGSGLNTEAFF. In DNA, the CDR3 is TGTGCCAGCGCAGACTATCTACAAGGCGGTTCTGGTTTGAACACTGAAGCTTTCTTT.

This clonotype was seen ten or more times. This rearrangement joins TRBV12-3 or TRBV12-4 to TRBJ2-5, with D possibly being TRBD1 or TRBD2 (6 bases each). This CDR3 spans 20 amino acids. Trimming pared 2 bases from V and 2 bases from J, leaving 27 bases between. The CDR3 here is CASSLFSGAAGLAQQETQYF. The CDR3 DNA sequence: TGTGCCAGCAGTTTATTTTCAGGGGCGGCGGGGCTCGCCCAGCAAGAGACCCAGTACTTC.

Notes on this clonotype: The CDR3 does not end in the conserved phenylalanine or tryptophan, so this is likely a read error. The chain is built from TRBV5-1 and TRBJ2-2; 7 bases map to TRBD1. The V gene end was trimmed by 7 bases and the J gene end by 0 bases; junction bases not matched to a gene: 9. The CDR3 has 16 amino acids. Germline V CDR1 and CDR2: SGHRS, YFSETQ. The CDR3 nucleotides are TGCGCCAGCTCCCGGACAGGATTCGCGAACACCGGGGAGCTGTTTATT. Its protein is CASSRTGFANTGELFI.

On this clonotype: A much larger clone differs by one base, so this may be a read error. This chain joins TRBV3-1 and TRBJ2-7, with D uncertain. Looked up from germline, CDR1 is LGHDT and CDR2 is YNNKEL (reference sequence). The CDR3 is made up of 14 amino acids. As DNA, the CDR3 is TGTGCCAGCAGCCAAGGAATAGGCTCCGACGAGCAGTACTTC. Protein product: CASSQGIGSDEQYF.

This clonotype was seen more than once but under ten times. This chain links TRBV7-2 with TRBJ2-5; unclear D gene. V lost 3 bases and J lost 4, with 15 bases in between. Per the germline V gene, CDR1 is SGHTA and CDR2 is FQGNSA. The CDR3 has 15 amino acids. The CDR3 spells CASSLRLTFGETQYF. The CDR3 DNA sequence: TGTGCCAGCAGCTTGAGACTTACTTTCGGAGAGACCCAGTACTTC.

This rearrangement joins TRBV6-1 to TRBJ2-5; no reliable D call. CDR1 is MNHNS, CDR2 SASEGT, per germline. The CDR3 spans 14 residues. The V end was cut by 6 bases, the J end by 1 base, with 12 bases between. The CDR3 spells CASSTRSPQETQYF. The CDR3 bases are TGTGCCAGCAGCACCAGAAGTCCCCAAGAGACCCAGTACTTC.

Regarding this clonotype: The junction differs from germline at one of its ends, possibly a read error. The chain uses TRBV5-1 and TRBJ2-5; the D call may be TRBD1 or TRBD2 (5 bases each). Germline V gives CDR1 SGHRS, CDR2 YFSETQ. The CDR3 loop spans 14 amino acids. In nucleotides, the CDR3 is TGTGCCAGCAGCCACTCTGGGGGACCAGAGACCCAGTACTTC. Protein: CASSHSGGPETQYF.

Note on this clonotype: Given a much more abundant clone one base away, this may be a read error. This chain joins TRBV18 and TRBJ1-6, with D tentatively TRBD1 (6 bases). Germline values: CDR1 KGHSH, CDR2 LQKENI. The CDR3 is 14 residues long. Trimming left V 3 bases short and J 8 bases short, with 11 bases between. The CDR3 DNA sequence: TGTGCCAGCTCACCGAGCAAGGGGGATTCACCCCTCCACTTT. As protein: CASSPSKGDSPLHF.

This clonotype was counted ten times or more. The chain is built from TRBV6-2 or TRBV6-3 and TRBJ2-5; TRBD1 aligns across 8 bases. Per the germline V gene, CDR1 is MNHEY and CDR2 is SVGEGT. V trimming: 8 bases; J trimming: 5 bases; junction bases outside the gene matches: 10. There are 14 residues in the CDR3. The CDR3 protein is CASLRTGRPETQYF. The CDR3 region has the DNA TGTGCCAGCCTAAGGACAGGGCGTCCGGAGACCCAGTACTTC.

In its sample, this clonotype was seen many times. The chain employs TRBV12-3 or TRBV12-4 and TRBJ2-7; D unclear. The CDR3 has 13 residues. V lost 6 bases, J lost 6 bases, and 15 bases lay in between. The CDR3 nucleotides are TGTGCCAGCAGCAAAAACCCCCCTGGCGAGCAGTACTTC. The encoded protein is CASSKNPPGEQYF.